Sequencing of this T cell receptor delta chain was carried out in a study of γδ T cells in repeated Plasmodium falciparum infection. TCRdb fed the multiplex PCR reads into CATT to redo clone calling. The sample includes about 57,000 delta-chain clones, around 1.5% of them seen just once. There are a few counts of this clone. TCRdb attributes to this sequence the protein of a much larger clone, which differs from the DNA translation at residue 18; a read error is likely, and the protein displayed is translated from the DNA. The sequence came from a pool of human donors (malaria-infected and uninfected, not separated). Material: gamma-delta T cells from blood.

The CDR3: CACDFRLPPTTKGTPNDELIF. DNA of the CDR3: TGTGCCTGTGACTTTCGCCTTCCTCCTACTACTAAGGGTACGCCGAACGATGAACTCATCTTT. J is TRDJ1 and V is TRDV2; 7 nucleotides line up with TRDD2. The J gene, not given by TCRdb, was assigned here from a germline match of the nucleotide sequence. The CDR3 runs 21 residues. Germline CDR1 is GEAIGNYY and CDR2 is EKD.